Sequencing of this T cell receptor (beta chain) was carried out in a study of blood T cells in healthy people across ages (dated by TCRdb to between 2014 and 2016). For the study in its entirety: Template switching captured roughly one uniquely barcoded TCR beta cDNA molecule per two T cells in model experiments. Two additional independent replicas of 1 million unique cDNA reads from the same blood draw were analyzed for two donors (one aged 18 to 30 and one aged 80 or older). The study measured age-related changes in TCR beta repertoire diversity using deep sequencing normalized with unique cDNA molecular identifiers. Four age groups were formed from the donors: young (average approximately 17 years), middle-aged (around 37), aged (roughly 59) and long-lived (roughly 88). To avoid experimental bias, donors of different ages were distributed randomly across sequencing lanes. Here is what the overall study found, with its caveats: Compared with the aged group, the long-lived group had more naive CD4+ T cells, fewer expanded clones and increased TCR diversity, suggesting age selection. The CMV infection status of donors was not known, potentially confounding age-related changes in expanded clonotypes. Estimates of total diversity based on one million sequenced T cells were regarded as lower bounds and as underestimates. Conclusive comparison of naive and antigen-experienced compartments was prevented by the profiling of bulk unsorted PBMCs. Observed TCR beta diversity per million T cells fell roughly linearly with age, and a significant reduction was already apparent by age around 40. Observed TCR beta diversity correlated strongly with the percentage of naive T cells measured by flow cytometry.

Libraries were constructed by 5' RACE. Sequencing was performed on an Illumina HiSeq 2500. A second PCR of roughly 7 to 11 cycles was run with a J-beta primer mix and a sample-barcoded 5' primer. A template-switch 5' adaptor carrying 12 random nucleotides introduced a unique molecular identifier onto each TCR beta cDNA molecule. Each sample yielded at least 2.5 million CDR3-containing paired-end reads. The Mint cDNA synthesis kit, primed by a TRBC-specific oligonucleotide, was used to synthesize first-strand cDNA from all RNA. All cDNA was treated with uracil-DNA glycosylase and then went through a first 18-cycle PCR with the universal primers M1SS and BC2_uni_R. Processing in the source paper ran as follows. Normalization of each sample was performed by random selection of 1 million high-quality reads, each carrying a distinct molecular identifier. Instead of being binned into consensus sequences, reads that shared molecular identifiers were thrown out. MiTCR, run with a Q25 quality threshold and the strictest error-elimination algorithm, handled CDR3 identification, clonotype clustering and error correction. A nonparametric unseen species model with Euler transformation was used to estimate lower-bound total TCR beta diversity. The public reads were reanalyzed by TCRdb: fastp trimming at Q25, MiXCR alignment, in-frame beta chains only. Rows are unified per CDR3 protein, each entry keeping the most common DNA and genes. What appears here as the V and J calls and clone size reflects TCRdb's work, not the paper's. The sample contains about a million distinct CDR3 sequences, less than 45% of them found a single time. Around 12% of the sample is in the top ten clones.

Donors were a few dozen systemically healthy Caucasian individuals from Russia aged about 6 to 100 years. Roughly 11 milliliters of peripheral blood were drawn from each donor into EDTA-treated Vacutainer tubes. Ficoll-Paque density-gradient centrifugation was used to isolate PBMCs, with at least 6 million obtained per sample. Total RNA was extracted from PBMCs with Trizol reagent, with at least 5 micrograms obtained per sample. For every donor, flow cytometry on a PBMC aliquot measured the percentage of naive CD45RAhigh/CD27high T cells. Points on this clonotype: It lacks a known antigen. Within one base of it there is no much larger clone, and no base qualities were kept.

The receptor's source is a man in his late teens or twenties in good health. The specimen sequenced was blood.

The base sequence is TGTGCCAGCAGCCCGTTGGACAGAACCTACGAGCAGTACTTC. Translation gives CASSPLDRTYEQYF. Recombination linked TRBV14 to TRBJ2-7; a tentative D call is TRBD1 (6 bases match). The CDR3 measures 14 amino acids from cysteine to phenylalanine. This entry keeps only the CDR3 DNA: 42 bases, framed from base 1. The junction carries 12 bases between V and J, which are trimmed by 4 bases and 2 bases respectively. According to the germline V gene, CDR1 reads SGHDN and CDR2 reads FVKESK.